The 23 T cell receptor beta chains in this list originate from one sample, sequenced in a study of cytomegalovirus exposure and HLA in healthy donors (dated by TCRdb to between 2016 and 2019). Libraries came from the immunoSEQ multiplex PCR assay. For the multiplex PCR, a mixture combining 60 forward primers for TCR Vbeta segments and 13 reverse primers for TCR Jbeta segments was used. Drawn from immuneACCESS, this table holds only the in-frame rearrangements with V and J called that TCRdb kept. Clones are partly lost; checked studies trace under half to an unresolved V gene and leave the rest unexplained. For this sample there are some 150,000 clones; 55% to 75% appear just once. The ten most abundant clones make up over 4% of the sample. Sequencing was carried out using PBMCs. The receptors shown here come from a man in his fifties or sixties in good health and CMV-seropositive.

The chain uses TRBV18 and TRBJ2-7, with D tentatively TRBD1 (6 bases). CDR1 and CDR2 (germline): KGHSH, LQKENI. Trimming pared 5 bases from V and 6 bases from J, leaving 14 bases between. The CDR3 runs to 13 residues. CDR3 sequence: CASSSTGSGEQYF. DNA of the CDR3: TGTGCCAGCTCATCGACAGGATCGGGCGAGCAGTACTTC.

The chain is built from TRBV5-1 and TRBJ1-1, with TRBD1 as a possible D gene (6 bases). Germline V lookup: CDR1 SGHRS, CDR2 YFSETQ. The ends were cut back, 3 bases at V and 0 bases at J, with 15 bases in the middle. This CDR3 is built from 16 residues. The CDR3 spells CASSWGRQEMNTEAFF. DNA for the CDR3: TGCGCCAGCAGCTGGGGTCGACAGGAGATGAACACTGAAGCTTTCTTT.

This clone has only a few counts. The V call is TRBV11-2, the J call TRBJ2-3, with TRBD1 as a possible D gene (7 bases). The CDR3 is 16 amino acids. CDR1 is SGHAT, CDR2 FQNNGV, per germline. Trimming cost V 5 bases and J 2 bases, with 17 bases left between them. The CDR3 region is CASSRGTARATDTQYF. The CDR3 nucleotides are TGTGCCAGCAGCCGGGGGACAGCGAGGGCCACAGATACGCAGTATTTT.

The chain uses TRBV2 and TRBJ1-5; a weak D match, TRBD1 (6 bases). Germline values: CDR1 SNHLY, CDR2 FYNNEI. This CDR3 contains 15 residues. V shed 6 bases and J shed 4 bases, with 16 bases lying between them. The CDR3 DNA sequence: TGTGCCAGCAGGGAACAGGGTCTACGGAATCAGCCCCAGCATTTT. This sequence encodes CASREQGLRNQPQHF.

The chain carries TRBV11-3 and TRBJ2-7, with TRBD1 as a possible D gene (5 bases). Germline V lookup: CDR1 SGHNT, CDR2 YENEEA. CDR3 length: 14 residues. Between the trimmed V and J ends, which lost 5 bases and 7 bases, there was a span of 18 bases. The CDR3 region has the DNA TGTGCCAGCAGCATCCAACAGGCACCCGGGGAGCAGTACTTC. Translation: CASSIQQAPGEQYF.

This clone was picked up a small number of times. The CDR3 nucleotides are TGTGCCAGCAGCTTATTAGGGGAGGCGGAGACCCAGTACTTC. Translation gives CASSLLGEAETQYF. V is TRBV11-3 and J is TRBJ2-5; maybe TRBD2 (6 bases). Trimming left V 2 bases short and J 5 bases short, with 12 bases between. The CDR3 length is 14 residues. Germline CDR1 reads SGHNT; CDR2 reads YENEEA.

The rearrangement joins TRBV6-4 to TRBJ2-2; D might be TRBD2 (6 bases). V was pared by 8 bases and J by 5 bases, with 15 bases between. Germline-derived CDR1 and CDR2 are MRHNA and SNTAGT. The CDR3 loop spans 14 amino acids. The CDR3 here is CASQGRRRTGELFF. The CDR3 DNA is TGTGCCAGCCAAGGGAGGCGTCGGACCGGGGAGCTGTTTTTT.

The chain employs TRBV5-1 and TRBJ2-2, with TRBD1 identical over 10 bases. The V gene end was trimmed by 0 bases and the J gene end by 11 bases; junction bases not matched to a gene: 7. Looked up from germline, CDR1 is SGHRS and CDR2 is YFSETQ. This CDR3 spans 15 amino acids. The CDR3 region has the DNA TGCGCCAGCAGCTTGGGAGTGACAGGGGGCTCCGAGCTGTTTTTT. It translates to CASSLGVTGGSELFF.

There are a few counts of this clone. The chain has TRBV11-2 and TRBJ2-7, with a weak D call TRBD1 (6 bases). The CDR3 covers 13 residues. Trimming took 5 bases from V and 1 from J, leaving 9 bases between them. Germline assignment: CDR1 SGHAT and CDR2 FQNNGV. CDR3 bases: TGTGCCAGCAGCCTGGACAGTTCCTACGAGCAGTACTTC. This codes for CASSLDSSYEQYF.

The chain links TRBV7-9 to TRBJ2-3; 16 nucleotides line up with TRBD2. The ends lost 5 bases at V and 6 bases at J; junction bases unmatched: 8. The germline gives CDR1 SEHNR, CDR2 FQNEAQ (reference sequence). The CDR3 runs to 17 residues. CDR3 protein: CASSAGLAGGRWDTQYF. DNA for the CDR3: TGTGCCAGCAGCGCGGGACTAGCGGGAGGGCGGTGGGATACGCAGTATTTT.

J is TRBJ2-1 and V is TRBV28, with 8 bases fitting TRBD2. The CDR3 extends over 17 amino acids. Unmatched junction bases numbered 12, after V lost 5 bases and J lost 3 bases. In germline, CDR1 is MDHEN, CDR2 SYDVKM. The CDR3 sequence: CASSPNPGLVLYNEQFF. The CDR3 nucleotides read TGTGCCAGCAGTCCAAACCCGGGACTAGTGCTCTACAATGAGCAGTTCTTC.

Only a few counts were recorded for this clone. The same CDR3 is also encoded by other DNA sequences in this sample. The genes are TRBV2 and TRBJ1-4; 8 bases map to TRBD1. The CDR3 spans 15 residues. The germline V gene encodes CDR1 SNHLY and CDR2 FYNNEI. Trimming removed 3 bases from V and 3 bases from J; junction bases left unmatched: 3. The CDR3 DNA reads TGTGCCAGCAGTGACAGGGGGCTTTCTAATGAAAAACTGTTTTTT. It is translated as CASSDRGLSNEKLFF.

Details on this clone: An end of the junction does not agree with germline; a read error may underlie this. J is TRBJ1-1 and V is TRBV7-2; D unclear. CDR1 and CDR2 from the germline V gene are SGHTA and FQGNSA. The CDR3 contains 12 residues. The DNA of the CDR3 is TGTGCCAGCAGCCTAGCTGGAGATCGTGCTTTCTTT. It specifies CASSLAGDRAFF.

V is TRBV5-1 and J is TRBJ1-1; 7 positions agree with TRBD1. The J segment lost 0 bases and the V segment lost 7 bases, leaving 6 bases of the junction unmatched. Germline CDR1 SGHRS, CDR2 YFSETQ. The CDR3 totals 14 residues. The CDR3 reads CASATGNLNTEAFF. The CDR3 DNA is TGCGCCAGCGCGACAGGGAACCTGAACACTGAAGCTTTCTTT.

The CDR3 is CSVTGTGANTEAFF. The CDR3, as DNA: TGCAGCGTTACCGGGACAGGGGCAAACACTGAAGCTTTCTTT. The chain links TRBV29-1 to TRBJ1-1; TRBD1 aligns across 10 bases. The germline V gene has CDR1 SQVTM and CDR2 ANQGSEA. Trimming removed 5 bases from V and 2 bases from J; junction bases left unmatched: 5. There are 14 residues in the CDR3.

V and J are TRBV4-3 and TRBJ2-3; TRBD1 matches at 8 bases. Trimming at V came to 5 bases and at J to 3 bases, leaving 13 bases not matched to a gene. The CDR3 totals 17 residues. Germline CDR1 is LGHNA and CDR2 is YSLEER. The CDR3 spells CASSRGRGLPRTDTQYF. CDR3 bases: TGCGCCAGCAGCAGAGGCAGGGGGCTTCCCCGTACAGATACGCAGTATTTT.

The V call is TRBV6-5, the J call TRBJ1-1; the D gene is possibly TRBD1 (6 bases). The CDR3 spans 14 residues. Germline CDR1 and CDR2: MNHEY and SVGAGI. With 2 bases removed from V and 6 bases from J, the gap between germline ends came to 13 bases. The CDR3 is CASSYDRRNSEAFF. The CDR3 region has the DNA TGTGCCAGCAGTTACGACAGGAGAAATTCTGAAGCTTTCTTT.

This chain uses TRBV7-2 with TRBJ2-2, with a tentative D call TRBD1 (6 bases). V was clipped by 8 bases and J by 5 bases, with 21 bases between them. The CDR3 contains 16 residues. Per the germline V gene, CDR1 is SGHTA and CDR2 is FQGNSA. The CDR3: CASRLRLGAQTGELFF. The DNA of the CDR3 is TGTGCCAGCCGACTAAGGCTGGGGGCGCAGACCGGGGAGCTGTTTTTT.

The chain links TRBV5-6 to TRBJ1-2; D gene unclear. The V gene's germline CDR1 is SGHDT and CDR2 YYEEEE. The V end was cut by 4 bases, the J end by 5 bases, with 12 bases between. This CDR3 comprises 13 residues. In nucleotides, the CDR3 is TGTGCCAGCAGCAGCGGGGTGAAGTATGGCTACACCTTC. Its translation is CASSSGVKYGYTF.

J is TRBJ2-2 and V is TRBV27; D not resolved. This CDR3 contains 13 residues. Germline lookup yields CDR1 MNHEY and CDR2 SMNVEV (reference sequence). V gave up 3 bases and J gave up 6 bases, with 8 bases separating them. The CDR3 loop reads CASSLLGAGELFF. The CDR3 nucleotides are TGTGCCAGCAGTTTGCTAGGCGCCGGGGAGCTGTTTTTT.

This clone occurred once. V gene TRBV29-1 combines with J gene TRBJ1-1; 7 bases fit TRBD1. The germline CDR1 and CDR2 sequences are SQVTM and ANQGSEA. V lost 8 bases and J lost 3; bases outside the gene matches: 12. The CDR3 has 14 amino acids. CDR3 protein: CSIEGQGGHTEAFF. The CDR3 bases are TGCAGCATAGAAGGGCAGGGGGGTCACACTGAAGCTTTCTTT.

The chain recombines TRBV14 with TRBJ2-7; 8 nucleotides align to TRBD2. The V gene end was trimmed by 4 bases and the J gene end by 3 bases; junction bases not matched to a gene: 2. CDR3 length: 13 amino acids. Germline CDR1 reads SGHDN; CDR2 reads FVKESK. The CDR3: CASSPSGSYEQYF. DNA of the CDR3: TGTGCCAGCAGCCCCAGCGGGAGCTACGAGCAGTACTTC.

The chain employs TRBV4-1 and TRBJ1-4; 7 bases fit TRBD1. Germline values: CDR1 MGHRA, CDR2 YSYEKL. This CDR3 has 14 residues. The V gene end was trimmed by 3 bases and the J gene end by 8 bases; junction bases not matched to a gene: 6. CDR3 nucleotide sequence: TGCGCCAGCAGCCAGGACAGGTATTGGGAAAAACTGTTTTTT. It codes for CASSQDRYWEKLFF.